These 5 T cell receptor beta chains were sequenced from one sample in a study of blood T cell repertoires in COVID-19 (dated by TCRdb to 2020 to 2022). Library method: the immunoSEQ multiplex PCR assay. What TCRdb holds here is the immuneACCESS table cut down to in-frame rearrangements. Part of the clones is not present; checked against another copy, under half of the missing clones reflect an unresolved V gene, and the others are unexplained. In this sample the table shows some 74,000 clones, about 91% of which occur a single time. The ten top clones hold less than 9% of the sample. Sequencing was performed on peripheral blood. These receptors were obtained from a woman older than 75 with acute or convalescent COVID-19.

CDR3 amino acids: CASSTTGSSDGYTF. The CDR3 DNA reads as TGTGCCAGCAGCACAACAGGGAGCTCGGATGGCTACACCTTC. The chain employs TRBV9 and TRBJ1-2, with a tentative D call TRBD1 (6 bases). This CDR3 is 14 amino acids long. The V and J ends lost 4 bases and 6 bases respectively, with 16 bases between them. Germline V gene data show CDR1 as SGDLS and CDR2 as YYNGEE.

This chain connects TRBV7-3 to TRBJ2-2; D gene unclear. Germline CDR1 SGHTA, CDR2 FQGTGA. CDR3 size: 13 residues. Trimming took off 4 bases at V and 7 bases at J, with 10 bases between the two ends. The CDR3 bases are TGTGCCAGCAGCTCGCAGGCCAACGGGGAGCTGTTTTTT. This gives the protein CASSSQANGELFF.

J is TRBJ2-3 and V is TRBV9, with 7 bases fitting TRBD2. This CDR3 spans 16 amino acids. The germline CDR1 and CDR2 sequences are SGDLS and YYNGEE. Germline trimming cut 4 bases from V and 0 bases from J; bases unmatched to any gene: 8. The CDR3, as DNA: TGTGCCAGCAGCAACCCCTGGGGGGGGAGCACAGATACGCAGTATTTT. This translates into CASSNPWGGSTDTQYF.

The rearrangement links TRBV13 to TRBJ2-1, with a tentative D call TRBD2 (6 bases). CDR1 is PRHDT and CDR2 is FYEKMQ in the germline V gene (reference sequence). Trimming removed 2 bases from V and 9 bases from J, with 17 bases in between. CDR3 length equals 15 residues. CDR3 in amino acids: CASSLLTGTEGEQFF. The CDR3 DNA follows: TGTGCCAGCAGCTTACTAACTGGCACGGAGGGTGAGCAGTTCTTC.

The CDR3 spells CASSEYLTAIQETQYF. In nucleotides, the CDR3 is TGTGCCAGCAGTGAATATTTAACAGCCATCCAAGAGACCCAGTACTTC. The chain combines TRBV2 with TRBJ2-5; D is undetermined. V was trimmed by 2 bases and J by 1 base, leaving 14 bases between them. CDR1 SNHLY and CDR2 FYNNEI come from the germline V gene. There are 16 residues in the CDR3.